This TCR beta chain was documented in a study of beta chain features in type 1 diabetes. Germline lookup yields CDR1 MGHDK and CDR2 SYGVNS. The CDR3 has 18 amino acids. Trimming at V came to 1 base and at J to 4 bases, leaving 13 bases not matched to a gene. What was sequenced were expressed TCRB transcripts, since all of the isolated RNA had been reverse transcribed. Assay: immunoSEQ multiplex PCR; the TCRdb copy retains only in-frame clones and omits some. The sample carries approximately 250,000 clones, 20% to 25% recorded once. In total, each donor contributed a single heparinised blood draw that averaged roughly 100 mL. Concerning this clone itself: Its specificity is not known.

Findings and caveats of the study: In every one of the four CD4+ subsets, TCRB CDR3s were moderately but significantly shorter in Type 1 diabetes patients. Junctions at VDJ sites from type 1 diabetes patients had fewer insertions and more deletions. Patients showed naive, central memory and Treg TCRB repertoires that appeared more similar than those of healthy donors. A cDNA-based sequencing approach could over-represent cells with high TCR expression.

The chain couples TRBV25-1 to TRBJ1-2; 9 nucleotides align to TRBD1. This receptor was identified in a woman in her 30s with type 1 diabetes. The sequencing input was naive CD4+ T cells from blood. The CDR3 is CASSEFRDRVTPRYGYTF. In DNA, the CDR3 is TGTGCCAGCAGTGAATTCCGGGACAGGGTCACCCCCCGCTATGGCTACACCTTC.